The entry below describes one TCR beta chain. Its specificity is unknown. The read terminates 3 residues before the CDR3 end, so the remaining end is supplied by the germline J gene. The record originates from a study of T cell clonality in common variable immunodeficiency. General study results and limits: Common variable immunodeficiency TCR beta sequences reportedly had fewer deletions and N-nucleotide insertions.

V dropped 0 bases and J dropped 4; count of bases not matched to a gene: 7. The germline CDR1 and CDR2 sequences are KGHSH and LQKENI. CDR3 size: 16 residues. Libraries were prepared by immunoSEQ multiplex PCR; TCRdb keeps only in-frame clonotypes and omits some of them. Sampling found about 35,000 clones, none seen once. The rearrangement joins TRBV18 to TRBJ1-2; 8 bases agree with TRBD1. This clonotype was obtained from a human donor with common variable immunodeficiency. Sample: peripheral blood mononuclear cells. CDR3 protein: CASSPPAGGMVYGYTF. The CDR3 bases that were read are TGTGCCAGCTCACCACCCGCAGGGGGCATGGTCTATGGC.